Listed below are T cell receptor beta chains from one sample, sequenced in a study of T cell responses to AZD1222 COVID-19 vaccine. The method was immunoSEQ multiplex PCR; TCRdb's version includes in-frame clones alone and lacks a portion of them. Here the sample spans 75,000 to 80,000 clones, 70% to 80% being singletons. This specimen was peripheral blood, taken 28 days after the second dose of the MenACWY control vaccine. These receptors were taken from an adult who received the MenACWY meningococcal vaccine as a control. The CDR3 runs from the conserved cysteine through the conserved F or W. Fields, in order: CDR3 protein, CDR3 DNA, clone size, CDR3 length, V gene, D gene, J gene. A D gene is named only where the DNA matches it firmly. Size values are once, few and many counts, or a class for expanded clones, and some rows have none.

CDR3: CASSLVAGDNQPQHF
DNA: TGTGCCAGCAGCTTGGTTGCTGGGGACAATCAGCCCCAGCATTTT
size: NA
length: 15
V: TRBV5-5
D: NA
J: TRBJ1-5

CDR3: CAWKRGNTEAFF
DNA: TGTGCCTGGAAAAGGGGGAACACTGAAGCTTTCTTT
size: NA
length: 12
V: TRBV30
D: NA
J: TRBJ1-1

CDR3: CASSQVDQYNEKLFF
DNA: TGCGCCAGCAGCCAAGTGGACCAGTATAATGAAAAACTGTTTTTT
size: NA
length: 15
V: TRBV4-1
D: NA
J: TRBJ1-4

CDR3: CASSLTIPYQETQYF
DNA: TGCGCCAGCAGCTTAACTATCCCGTACCAAGAGACCCAGTACTTC
size: NA
length: 15
V: TRBV5-1
D: NA
J: TRBJ2-5

CDR3: CASSQERTSGMTSYEQYF
DNA: TGTGCCAGCAGCCAAGAACGGACTAGCGGAATGACCTCCTACGAGCAGTACTTC
size: NA
length: 18
V: TRBV4-2
D: TRBD2
J: TRBJ2-7

CDR3: CASSRDTNTEAFF
DNA: TGTGCCAGCAGTCGAGACACTAACACTGAAGCTTTCTTT
size: NA
length: 13
V: TRBV7-8
D: NA
J: TRBJ1-1

CDR3: CASSLLSGSTDTQYF
DNA: TGCGCCAGCAGCCTCCTCAGCGGGAGCACAGATACGCAGTATTTT
size: NA
length: 15
V: TRBV4-1
D: NA
J: TRBJ2-3

CDR3: CASRGGGSYNEQFF
DNA: TGTGCCAGCAGGGGAGGGGGGTCCTACAATGAGCAGTTCTTC
size: once
length: 14
V: TRBV6-5
D: NA
J: TRBJ2-1

CDR3: CASSHPQGVAFF
DNA: TGTGCCAGCAGTCACCCCCAGGGGGTGGCTTTCTTT
size: NA
length: 12
V: TRBV28
D: TRBD1
J: TRBJ1-1

CDR3: CASSLDRGDEQFF
DNA: TGTGCCAGCAGCTTGGACAGGGGAGATGAGCAGTTCTTC
size: NA
length: 13
V: TRBV5-4
D: TRBD1
J: TRBJ2-1

CDR3: CASSVADGSLGEQFF
DNA: TGTGCCAGCAGCGTAGCTGATGGTAGCTTGGGGGAGCAGTTCTTC
size: NA
length: 15
V: TRBV9
D: NA
J: TRBJ2-1

CDR3: CASSLTQPLNEQFF
DNA: TGTGCCAGCAGCTTAACTCAGCCGCTGAATGAGCAGTTCTTC
size: few
length: 14
V: TRBV11-2
D: NA
J: TRBJ2-1

CDR3: CASSLEATLGTGNTIYF
DNA: TGTGCCAGCAGCTTAGAGGCAACGTTGGGTACTGGAAACACCATATATTTT
size: NA
length: 17
V: TRBV7-2
D: NA
J: TRBJ1-3

CDR3: CAISERGMIYNEQFF
DNA: TGTGCCATCAGTGAGAGGGGGATGATATACAATGAGCAGTTCTTC
size: NA
length: 15
V: TRBV10-3
D: NA
J: TRBJ2-1

CDR3: CASSPRGISNQPQHF
DNA: TGTGCCAGCAGCCCCCGAGGGATTAGCAATCAGCCCCAGCATTTT
size: NA
length: 15
V: TRBV3-1/TRBV3-2
D: NA
J: TRBJ1-5

CDR3: CSAATGISYGYTF
DNA: TGCAGCGCCGCGACAGGGATTAGCTATGGCTACACCTTC
size: NA
length: 13
V: TRBV29-1
D: TRBD1
J: TRBJ1-2

CDR3: CASRQGGLTYNEQFF
DNA: TGCGCCAGCAGACAGGGTGGTTTGACCTACAATGAGCAGTTCTTC
size: NA
length: 15
V: TRBV5-1
D: NA
J: TRBJ2-1

CDR3: CASSSAGSNEQFF
DNA: TGTGCCAGCAGTTCCGCAGGGAGTAATGAGCAGTTCTTC
size: few
length: 13
V: TRBV6-5
D: NA
J: TRBJ2-1

CDR3: CASSLGQGLGSPLHF
DNA: TGCGCCAGCAGCTTGGGACAGGGCCTAGGATCACCCCTCCACTTT
size: NA
length: 15
V: TRBV5-1
D: TRBD1
J: TRBJ1-6

CDR3: CASSRDLGSNQPQHF
DNA: TGTGCCAGCAGCCGGGACCTGGGTAGCAATCAGCCCCAGCATTTT
size: NA
length: 15
V: TRBV5-5
D: NA
J: TRBJ1-5

CDR3: CATVGRYNEQFF
DNA: TGTGCCACGGTGGGGCGTTACAATGAGCAGTTCTTC
size: NA
length: 12
V: TRBV6-5
D: NA
J: TRBJ2-1

CDR3: CASSMGQGFLRPNSYNEQFF
DNA: TGTGCCAGTAGTATGGGACAGGGGTTCCTCCGCCCTAACTCCTACAATGAGCAGTTCTTC
size: NA
length: 20
V: TRBV19
D: TRBD1
J: TRBJ2-1

CDR3: CASSQDPGVGNEQFF
DNA: TGCGCCAGCAGCCAAGATCCCGGGGTGGGTAATGAGCAGTTCTTC
size: NA
length: 15
V: TRBV4-3
D: NA
J: TRBJ2-1

CDR3: CASSRGSSARISYNEQFF
DNA: TGTGCCAGCAGCCGAGGGAGTAGCGCCCGAATCTCCTACAATGAGCAGTTCTTC
size: few
length: 18
V: TRBV5-5
D: NA
J: TRBJ2-1

CDR3: CASRGQANTGELFF
DNA: TGTGCCAGCAGGGGACAGGCGAACACCGGGGAGCTGTTTTTT
size: NA
length: 14
V: TRBV5-5
D: TRBD1
J: TRBJ2-2

CDR3: CASSLDTTNTGELFF
DNA: TGCGCCAGCAGCTTGGACACTACGAACACCGGGGAGCTGTTTTTT
size: NA
length: 15
V: TRBV5-1
D: NA
J: TRBJ2-2

CDR3: CASSATDNNSPLHF
DNA: TGTGCCAGCAGCGCGACGGATAATAATTCACCCCTCCACTTT
size: NA
length: 14
V: TRBV9
D: NA
J: TRBJ1-6

CDR3: CASSLIQEKLFF
DNA: TGTGCCAGCAGTTTGATTCAGGAAAAACTGTTTTTT
size: NA
length: 12
V: TRBV12-3/TRBV12-4
D: NA
J: TRBJ1-4

CDR3: CASSSPLQLSGANVLTF
DNA: TGTGCCAGCAGTTCCCCTTTACAGCTCTCTGGGGCCAACGTCCTGACTTTC
size: few
length: 17
V: TRBV28
D: NA
J: TRBJ2-6

CDR3: CASSLIRGPMNTEAFF
DNA: TGTGCCAGCAGCTTGATCCGAGGCCCCATGAACACTGAAGCTTTCTTT
size: NA
length: 16
V: TRBV5-5
D: NA
J: TRBJ1-1

CDR3: CASNAGGHNEQFF
DNA: TGTGCCAGTAACGCGGGGGGGCACAATGAGCAGTTCTTC
size: NA
length: 13
V: TRBV19
D: TRBD2
J: TRBJ2-1

CDR3: CASSLGPISNQPQHF
DNA: TGTGCCAGCAGCTTGGGGCCGATTAGCAATCAGCCCCAGCATTTT
size: NA
length: 15
V: TRBV5-6
D: NA
J: TRBJ1-5

CDR3: CASTLTRISNQPQHF
DNA: TGTGCCAGCACCCTAACACGTATTAGCAATCAGCCCCAGCATTTT
size: NA
length: 15
V: TRBV2
D: NA
J: TRBJ1-5

CDR3: CASSLNGGASTDTQYF
DNA: TGCGCCAGCAGCTTGAACGGGGGGGCTAGCACAGATACGCAGTATTTT
size: NA
length: 16
V: TRBV5-1
D: TRBD2
J: TRBJ2-3

CDR3: CASSTRFGEQYF
DNA: TGTGCCAGCAGCACCAGATTCGGGGAGCAGTACTTC
size: NA
length: 12
V: TRBV27
D: NA
J: TRBJ2-7

CDR3: CASSLDRVGTDTQYF
DNA: TGTGCCAGCAGCTTGGACCGGGTCGGCACAGATACGCAGTATTTT
size: NA
length: 15
V: TRBV5-4
D: NA
J: TRBJ2-3

CDR3: CSARRQDTQYF
DNA: TGCAGTGCTAGACGACAGGATACGCAGTATTTT
size: NA
length: 11
V: TRBV20-1
D: NA
J: TRBJ2-3

CDR3: CAYTPGDRNYGYTF
DNA: TGTGCCTACACACCAGGGGACAGGAACTATGGCTACACCTTC
size: NA
length: 14
V: TRBV30
D: TRBD1
J: TRBJ1-2

CDR3: CASSQDVYQPQHF
DNA: TGTGCCAGCAGCCAAGATGTATACCAGCCCCAGCATTTT
size: NA
length: 13
V: TRBV3-1/TRBV3-2
D: NA
J: TRBJ1-5

CDR3: CASSASGKSGRRNEQFF
DNA: TGTGCCAGCAGTGCAAGCGGGAAAAGTGGTAGAAGAAATGAGCAGTTCTTC
size: NA
length: 17
V: TRBV6-1
D: TRBD2
J: TRBJ2-1

CDR3: CASSFAGQGPETQYF
DNA: TGTGCCAGCAGTTTCGCGGGACAGGGCCCGGAGACCCAGTACTTC
size: NA
length: 15
V: TRBV28
D: TRBD1
J: TRBJ2-5

CDR3: CASSEWRATGELFF
DNA: TGTGCCAGCAGTGAATGGAGGGCCACCGGGGAGCTGTTTTTT
size: NA
length: 14
V: TRBV6-1
D: NA
J: TRBJ2-2

CDR3: CASSGQRQGRNAGANVLTF
DNA: TGTGCCAGCAGCGGACAAAGACAGGGGAGGAACGCTGGGGCCAACGTCCTGACTTTC
size: NA
length: 19
V: TRBV7-9
D: TRBD1
J: TRBJ2-6

CDR3: CASSRTSGSYEQYF
DNA: TGCGCCAGCAGCAGGACTAGCGGGAGTTACGAGCAGTACTTC
size: NA
length: 14
V: TRBV5-1
D: TRBD2
J: TRBJ2-7

CDR3: CASSPGGGDTEAFF
DNA: TGCGCCAGCAGCCCTGGAGGAGGAGACACTGAAGCTTTCTTT
size: NA
length: 14
V: TRBV5-1
D: NA
J: TRBJ1-1

CDR3: CASSPDPTGAAGELFF
DNA: TGTGCCAGCAGCCCGGACCCCACAGGGGCGGCCGGGGAGCTGTTTTTT
size: once
length: 16
V: TRBV9
D: TRBD1
J: TRBJ2-2

CDR3: CASSWGQGPNEKLFF
DNA: TGCGCCAGCAGCTGGGGCCAGGGTCCAAATGAAAAACTGTTTTTT
size: NA
length: 15
V: TRBV5-1
D: NA
J: TRBJ1-4

CDR3: CASSSGLPTIPFEETQYF
DNA: TGTGCCAGCAGTTCGGGACTGCCAACCATACCCTTTGAAGAGACCCAGTACTTC
size: NA
length: 18
V: TRBV5-8
D: NA
J: TRBJ2-5

CDR3: CASSEWSRDTQYF
DNA: TGTGCCAGCAGTGAGTGGTCCCGAGATACGCAGTATTTT
size: many
length: 13
V: TRBV12-3/TRBV12-4
D: NA
J: TRBJ2-3

CDR3: CASSPRTSNQPQHF
DNA: TGTGCCAGCAGCCCACGGACAAGCAATCAGCCCCAGCATTTT
size: NA
length: 14
V: TRBV7-3
D: NA
J: TRBJ1-5

CDR3: CASSVSSRPNEKLFF
DNA: TGTGCCAGCAGCGTCTCTTCCAGGCCAAATGAAAAACTGTTTTTT
size: once
length: 15
V: TRBV9
D: NA
J: TRBJ1-4

CDR3: CASSAFREGYNSPLHF
DNA: TGTGCCAGCAGCGCATTTCGGGAGGGCTATAATTCACCCCTCCACTTT
size: NA
length: 16
V: TRBV13
D: NA
J: TRBJ1-6

CDR3: CASSLVGEALGGYTF
DNA: TGTGCCAGCAGCTTGGTTGGGGAGGCCTTAGGGGGCTACACCTTC
size: NA
length: 15
V: TRBV5-4
D: NA
J: TRBJ1-2

CDR3: CASSLGQAKNIQYF
DNA: TGTGCCAGCAGCTTGGGACAGGCGAAAAACATTCAGTACTTC
size: once
length: 14
V: TRBV5-5
D: NA
J: TRBJ2-4

CDR3: CASHGPRGNEQYF
DNA: TGTGCCAGCCACGGGCCCAGGGGAAACGAGCAGTACTTC
size: NA
length: 13
V: TRBV11-2
D: NA
J: TRBJ2-7

CDR3: CSVADSSGNTIYF
DNA: TGCAGCGTTGCGGACAGCTCTGGAAACACCATATATTTT
size: NA
length: 13
V: TRBV29-1
D: NA
J: TRBJ1-3

CDR3: CASSLWDRGGAEAFF
DNA: TGTGCCAGCAGTTTATGGGACCGGGGCGGGGCTGAAGCTTTCTTT
size: once
length: 15
V: TRBV28
D: NA
J: TRBJ1-1

CDR3: CASSVTGNTGELFF
DNA: TGTGCCAGCAGCGTAACAGGGAACACCGGGGAGCTGTTTTTT
size: NA
length: 14
V: TRBV9
D: NA
J: TRBJ2-2

CDR3: CASKWSSYNSPLHF
DNA: TGTGCCAGCAAGTGGAGCTCCTATAATTCACCCCTCCACTTT
size: NA
length: 14
V: TRBV6-5
D: NA
J: TRBJ1-6

CDR3: CASSQEIGGLEAFF
DNA: TGTGCCAGCAGCCAAGAGATTGGGGGCCTTGAAGCTTTCTTT
size: NA
length: 14
V: TRBV4-2
D: NA
J: TRBJ1-1